These 29 T cell receptor beta chains came from one sample sequenced in a study of CD4 T cells in relation to SARS-CoV-2 and coronaviruses. CD4+ T cells from unexposed donors were obtained before the COVID-19 pandemic (2011-2018). TCRdb's copy holds only in-frame clones and misses some; the assay was immunoSEQ multiplex PCR. The sample has 50,000 to 70,000 clones, 87% seen once. The sample was memory CD4+ T cells from PBMCs. The receptor source for this set is a human donor in good health.

The chain joins TRBV5-5 to TRBJ1-4, with D possibly being TRBD1 (5 bases). From germline, CDR1 is SGHKS and CDR2 YYEKEE (reference sequence). CDR3 length: 14 amino acids. V lost 3 bases and J 6 bases, leaving 12 bases between the germline ends. The chain's CDR3 is CASSYGGLYEKLFF. The CDR3 coding sequence is TGTGCCAGCAGCTACGGGGGATTGTATGAAAAACTGTTTTTT.

V usage is TRBV5-1 and J usage is TRBJ1-3, with 7 bases aligning to TRBD1. Trimming took 4 bases from V and 0 from J; bases not matched to a gene: 4. The CDR3 covers 15 residues. Germline CDR1 is SGHRS and CDR2 is YFSETQ. The CDR3 DNA reads as TGCGCCAGCAGCGCGACAGGGACCTCTGGAAACACCATATATTTT. Translated: CASSATGTSGNTIYF.

The rearrangement links TRBV11-2 to TRBJ1-4; the D is unclear. This CDR3 has 15 amino acids. Germline CDR1 SGHAT, CDR2 FQNNGV. Trimming took 5 bases from V and 6 from J, leaving 16 bases between them. CDR3 DNA: TGTGCCAGCAGCCCGAGGGCCGTCTGGTATGAAAAACTGTTTTTT. Protein product: CASSPRAVWYEKLFF.

The chain uses TRBV19 and TRBJ2-1; 10 bases map to TRBD2. The V gene end was trimmed by 7 bases and the J gene end by 6 bases; junction bases not matched to a gene: 9. CDR1 and CDR2 (germline): LNHDA, SQIVND (reference sequence). CDR3 length: 15 residues. The CDR3 spells CASTSGTSAANEQFF. DNA for the CDR3: TGTGCCAGTACCTCCGGGACTAGCGCCGCCAATGAGCAGTTCTTC.

V and J are TRBV30 and TRBJ2-7, with D perhaps matching TRBD1 (6 bases). This CDR3 has 12 amino acids. Looked up from germline, CDR1 is GTSNPN and CDR2 is SVGIG (reference sequence). V dropped 3 bases and J dropped 11 bases, with 17 bases sitting between them. The CDR3 DNA follows: TGTGCCTGGAGCCAAGGGGGACCGAGCAAGTACTTC. Its translation: CAWSQGGPSKYF.

V usage is TRBV29-1 and J usage is TRBJ2-1, with 8 bases that match TRBD2. The CDR3 is 12 residues long. In germline, CDR1 is SQVTM, CDR2 ANQGSEA. CDR3 amino acids: CVAGGDYREQFF. The CDR3 coding sequence is TGCGTGGCGGGGGGCGACTACCGGGAGCAGTTCTTC.

The V and J genes are TRBV12-3 or TRBV12-4 and TRBJ1-2; D call uncertain. The CDR3 spans 12 residues. Trimming took 7 bases from V and 2 from J, leaving 8 bases between them. CDR3 amino acids: CASTTANYGYTF. Written as DNA, the CDR3 is TGTGCCAGCACCACTGCGAACTATGGCTACACCTTC.

This chain links TRBV30 with TRBJ1-4; the D is unclear. Trimming stripped 1 base from V and 4 bases from J, with 7 bases between. The CDR3 loop spans 13 amino acids. Per germline, CDR1 GTSNPN and CDR2 SVGIG (reference sequence). In nucleotides, the CDR3 is TGTGCCTGGAGTGGACGGCTTAATGAAAAACTGTTTTTT. Amino acid sequence: CAWSGRLNEKLFF.

This clone was detected only once. The V call is TRBV21-1, the J call TRBJ2-6; the table's TRBD1 call for D was not verified on the DNA. TRBV21-1 is recorded as a pseudogene. This CDR3 has 19 residues. CDR3 in amino acids: CASSKRPGTVHSGANVLTF. Written as DNA, the CDR3 is TGTGCCAGCAGCAAGCGCCCCGGGACAGTCCACTCTGGGGCCAACGTCCTGACTTTC.

This chain joins TRBV7-9 and TRBJ2-1; D might be TRBD2 (6 bases). This CDR3 spans 12 amino acids. Between the trimmed V and J ends, which lost 8 bases and 6 bases, there was a span of 11 bases. Germline assignment: CDR1 SEHNR and CDR2 FQNEAQ (reference sequence). CDR3 sequence reads: CASALGGNEQFF. The DNA of the CDR3 is TGTGCCAGCGCCTTGGGGGGCAATGAGCAGTTCTTC.

The CDR3 spells CASRSTTGGWTGNTEAFF. The CDR3 nucleotides are TGTGCCAGCAGGTCAACGACAGGGGGCTGGACTGGGAACACTGAAGCTTTCTTT. The chain is built from TRBV7-3 and TRBJ1-1, with TRBD1 identical over 10 bases. From germline, CDR1 is SGHTA and CDR2 FQGTGA. V shed 6 bases, J shed 1 base, and the junction held 14 bases outside the gene matches. The CDR3 has 18 amino acids. The variable domain in full, with the rest retrieved from reference TRBV7-3 and TRBJ1-1, is GAGVSQTPSNKVTEKGKYVELRCDPISGHTALYWYRQSLGQGPEFLIYFQGTGAADDSGLPNDRFFAVRPEGSVSTLKIQRTERGDSAVYLCASRSTTGGWTGNTEAFFGQGTRLTVV.

CDR3 region: CASSDGLEGTDTQYF. The DNA for the CDR3 is TGTGCCAGCAGTGATGGGCTTGAAGGCACAGATACGCAGTATTTT. The rearrangement joins TRBV2 to TRBJ2-3, with unresolved D. The CDR3 runs to 15 residues. Germline values: CDR1 SNHLY, CDR2 FYNNEI. With 3 bases removed from V and 1 base from J, the gap between germline ends came to 11 bases.

V and J are TRBV9 and TRBJ2-1; TRBD1 is a possible D gene (5 bases). Deletions cut 0 bases from V and 3 bases from J, with 10 bases between. Germline V gene sequence: CDR1 SGDLS, CDR2 YYNGEE. This CDR3 has 15 amino acids. CDR3 in amino acids: CASSVDWGSYNEQFF. The DNA of the CDR3 is TGTGCCAGCAGCGTAGATTGGGGCAGCTACAATGAGCAGTTCTTC.

This clone was observed a single time. The chain has TRBV28 and TRBJ2-7, with D uncertain. Germline V gene sequence: CDR1 MDHEN, CDR2 SYDVKM. V lost 4 bases and J lost 0, with 19 bases in between. The CDR3 spans 17 residues. CDR3 residues: CASSSPPHLFSSYEQYF. The CDR3, as DNA: TGTGCCAGCAGTTCTCCGCCGCACCTTTTTAGCTCCTACGAGCAGTACTTC.

The rearrangement links TRBV5-1 to TRBJ2-3; 12 bases agree with TRBD2. The trim removed 7 bases at V and 2 bases at J, leaving 14 bases unmatched. The CDR3 sequence is 18 residues long. Looked up from germline, CDR1 is SGHRS and CDR2 is YFSETQ. This chain's CDR3 is CASGGGTGLAGTTDTQYF. CDR3 nucleotide sequence: TGCGCCAGCGGGGGGGGAACTGGACTAGCGGGAACCACAGATACGCAGTATTTT. The full variable domain, in which reference TRBV5-1 and TRBJ2-3 provide the parts outside the CDR3, is KAGVTQTPRYLIKTRGQQVTLSCSPISGHRSVSWYQQTPGQGLQFLFEYFSETQRNKGNFPGRFSGRQFSNSRSEMNVSTLELGDSALYLCASGGGTGLAGTTDTQYFGPGTRLTVL.

The table lists this clone with a count of one. V gene TRBV5-1 combines with J gene TRBJ2-7, with D possibly TRBD2 on 5 matching bases. The V gene lost 4 bases and the J gene lost 7 bases, with 15 bases spanning the gap. This CDR3 contains 13 residues. The germline V gene encodes CDR1 SGHRS and CDR2 YFSETQ. The CDR3 nucleotides are TGCGCCAGCAGCGACACTCCCCCGGGGGAGCAGTACTTC. As protein: CASSDTPPGEQYF. The full variable domain, its missing parts supplied by reference TRBV5-1 and TRBJ2-7, is KAGVTQTPRYLIKTRGQQVTLSCSPISGHRSVSWYQQTPGQGLQFLFEYFSETQRNKGNFPGRFSGRQFSNSRSEMNVSTLELGDSALYLCASSDTPPGEQYFGPGTRLTVT.

The rearrangement links TRBV9 to TRBJ2-7, with D perhaps matching TRBD1 (6 bases). Germline assignment: CDR1 SGDLS and CDR2 YYNGEE. This CDR3 is built from 16 residues. Trimming stripped 0 bases from V and 3 bases from J, with 16 bases between. DNA of the CDR3: TGTGCCAGCAGCGTAGGGACAGCCCAGAACAACTACGAGCAGTACTTC. Translating gives CASSVGTAQNNYEQYF.

V is TRBV29-1 and J is TRBJ1-2; D may be TRBD1 (6 bases). The germline V gene has CDR1 SQVTM and CDR2 ANQGSEA. The CDR3 spans 15 residues. V was shortened by 4 bases and J by 0 bases, with 15 bases between the two germline ends. This chain's CDR3 is CSVVGRGGANYGYTF. Written as DNA, the CDR3 is TGCAGCGTTGTAGGGAGGGGGGGAGCTAACTATGGCTACACCTTC. The full variable domain, its missing parts supplied by reference TRBV29-1 and TRBJ1-2, is SAVISQKPSRDICQRGTSLTIQCQVDSQVTMMFWYRQQPGQSLTLIATANQGSEATYESGFVIDKFPISRPNLTFSTLTVSNMSPEDSSIYLCSVVGRGGANYGYTFGSGTRLTVV.

The chain joins TRBV6-1 to TRBJ1-4, with D unresolved. Germline CDR1 reads MNHNS; CDR2 reads SASEGT. V lost 2 bases, J lost 4 bases, and 11 bases lay in between. The CDR3 is 15 residues long. The CDR3 region has the DNA TGTGCCAGCAGTGAATGGGGAGGTTTTAATGAAAAACTGTTTTTT. Translation: CASSEWGGFNEKLFF.

The chain has TRBV7-3 and TRBJ2-1; D remains ambiguous. With 5 bases removed from V and 6 bases from J, the gap between germline ends came to 8 bases. Germline V gene sequence: CDR1 SGHTA, CDR2 FQGTGA. This CDR3 comprises 12 residues. The CDR3: CASSPGSNEQFF. The CDR3 DNA is TGTGCCAGCAGCCCTGGTAGCAATGAGCAGTTCTTC.

This clone was counted once. The rearrangement links TRBV7-9 to TRBJ2-4; no definite D call. This CDR3 comprises 14 residues. With 5 bases removed from V and 0 bases from J, the gap between germline ends came to 8 bases. CDR1 and CDR2 from the germline V gene are SEHNR and FQNEAQ (reference sequence). The CDR3 DNA follows: TGTGCCAGCAGCGCGGACCTAGCCAAAAACATTCAGTACTTC. Amino acids: CASSADLAKNIQYF. The full variable domain, rest sourced from reference TRBV7-9 and TRBJ2-4, is DTGVSQNPRHKITKRGQNVTFRCDPISEHNRLYWYRQTLGQGPEFLTYFQNEAQLEKSRLLSDRFSAERPKGSFSTLEIQRTEQGDSAMYLCASSADLAKNIQYFGAGTRLSVL.

This clone has just one count. Additional DNA sequences in this sample encode the identical CDR3. The rearrangement joins TRBV7-2 to TRBJ2-7; 7 bases map to TRBD1. J lost 4 bases, V lost 2 bases, and 5 bases had no gene match. Germline V lookup: CDR1 SGHTA, CDR2 FQGNSA. The CDR3 totals 14 residues. DNA for the CDR3: TGTGCCAGCAGCTTACCGGGACAGCCTTACGAGCAGTACTTC. As protein: CASSLPGQPYEQYF.

This clone came up once. The chain carries TRBV28 and TRBJ1-6, with no clear D. CDR1 is MDHEN and CDR2 is SYDVKM in the germline V gene. V lost 5 bases to trimming and J lost 10 bases, with 9 bases between them. The CDR3 length is 12 residues. CDR3 sequence reads: CASSPYQSPLHF. CDR3 in DNA: TGTGCCAGCAGTCCGTATCAGTCACCCCTCCACTTT.

This clone was picked up a small number of times. The rearrangement joins TRBV5-6 to TRBJ1-1; D is unresolved. Germline CDR1 reads SGHDT; CDR2 reads YYEEEE. Trimming removed 1 base at V and 4 bases at J, with 11 bases between. The length of the CDR3 is 14 residues. CDR3 in amino acids: CASSLTLSGTEAFF. The CDR3 DNA reads TGTGCCAGCAGCTTGACCCTCAGCGGCACTGAAGCTTTCTTT.

V is TRBV6-5 and J is TRBJ1-4; no firm D call. Trimming shortened V by 5 bases and J by 7 bases, and 17 bases separated the two germline ends. CDR1 is MNHEY and CDR2 is SVGAGI in the germline V gene. The CDR3 length is 15 residues. Written as DNA, the CDR3 is TGTGCCAGCAGTCGCGCCGCCGGGCGGAGTGAAAAACTGTTTTTT. Translated, it gives CASSRAAGRSEKLFF.

This clone was recorded only once. The chain couples TRBV7-2 to TRBJ1-4; TRBD1 is a possible D gene (6 bases). CDR1 and CDR2 (germline): SGHTA, FQGNSA. Trimming pared 3 bases from V and 8 bases from J, leaving 13 bases between. The length of the CDR3 is 14 residues. The CDR3 is CASSLVGGREKLFF. Written as DNA, the CDR3 is TGTGCCAGCAGCTTGGTGGGGGGGCGAGAAAAACTGTTTTTT.

The V and J genes are TRBV30 and TRBJ2-1, with TRBD2 identical over 7 bases. In germline, CDR1 is GTSNPN, CDR2 SVGIG (reference sequence). J gave up 0 bases and V 5 bases, and 1 base lay outside the gene matches. The CDR3 runs to 13 residues. The CDR3 is CAWAGDSYNEQFF. The CDR3 DNA reads TGTGCCTGGGCGGGAGACTCCTACAATGAGCAGTTCTTC.

The chain couples TRBV6-5 to TRBJ1-2; 7 bases are a match to TRBD1. Per germline, CDR1 MNHEY and CDR2 SVGAGI. This CDR3 spans 13 amino acids. V trimming: 5 bases; J trimming: 7 bases; junction bases outside the gene matches: 7. CDR3 coding DNA: TGTGCCAGCAGTACGACAGGGCCCGGTGGCTACACCTTC. As protein: CASSTTGPGGYTF.

This chain links TRBV3-1 (or the pseudogene TRBV3-2) with TRBJ2-5; no firm D call. V was trimmed by 1 base and J by 5 bases, leaving 8 bases between them. The germline CDR1 and CDR2 sequences are LGHDT and YNNKEL (reference sequence). CDR3 size: 13 residues. This CDR3 is CASSQGHTETQYF. In DNA form, the CDR3 reads TGTGCCAGCAGCCAAGGACATACGGAGACCCAGTACTTC.